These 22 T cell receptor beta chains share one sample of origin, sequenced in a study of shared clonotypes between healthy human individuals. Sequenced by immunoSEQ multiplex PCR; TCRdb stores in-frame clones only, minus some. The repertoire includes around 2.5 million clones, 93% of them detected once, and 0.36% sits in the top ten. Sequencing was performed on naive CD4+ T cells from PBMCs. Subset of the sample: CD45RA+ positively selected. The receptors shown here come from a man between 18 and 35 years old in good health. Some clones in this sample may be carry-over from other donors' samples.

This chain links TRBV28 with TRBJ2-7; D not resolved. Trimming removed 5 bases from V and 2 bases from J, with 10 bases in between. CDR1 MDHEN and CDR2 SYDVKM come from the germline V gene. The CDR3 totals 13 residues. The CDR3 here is CASSQHGAYEQYF. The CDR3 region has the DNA TGTGCCAGCAGTCAACACGGAGCCTACGAGCAGTACTTC.

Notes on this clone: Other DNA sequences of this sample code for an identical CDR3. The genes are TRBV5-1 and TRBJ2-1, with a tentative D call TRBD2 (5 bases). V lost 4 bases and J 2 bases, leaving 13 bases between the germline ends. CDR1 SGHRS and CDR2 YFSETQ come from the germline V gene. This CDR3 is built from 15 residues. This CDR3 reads CASSPGLLPYNEQFF. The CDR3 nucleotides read TGCGCCAGCAGCCCCGGACTTCTTCCCTACAATGAGCAGTTCTTC.

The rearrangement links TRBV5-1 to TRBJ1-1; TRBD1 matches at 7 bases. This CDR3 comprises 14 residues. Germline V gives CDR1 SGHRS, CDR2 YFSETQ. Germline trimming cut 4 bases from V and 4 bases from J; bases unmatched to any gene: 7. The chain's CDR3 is CASSPGTVSTEAFF. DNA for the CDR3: TGCGCCAGCAGCCCGGGGACAGTGAGCACTGAAGCTTTCTTT. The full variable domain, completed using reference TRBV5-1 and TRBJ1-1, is KAGVTQTPRYLIKTRGQQVTLSCSPISGHRSVSWYQQTPGQGLQFLFEYFSETQRNKGNFPGRFSGRQFSNSRSEMNVSTLELGDSALYLCASSPGTVSTEAFFGQGTRLTVV.

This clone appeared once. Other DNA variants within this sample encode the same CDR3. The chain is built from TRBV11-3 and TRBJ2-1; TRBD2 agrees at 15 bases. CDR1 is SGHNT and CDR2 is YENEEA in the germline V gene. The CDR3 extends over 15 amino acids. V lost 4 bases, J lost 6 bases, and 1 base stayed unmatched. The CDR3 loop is CASSSGLAGGNEQFF. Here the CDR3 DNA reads TGTGCCAGCAGCTCGGGACTAGCGGGGGGCAATGAGCAGTTCTTC.

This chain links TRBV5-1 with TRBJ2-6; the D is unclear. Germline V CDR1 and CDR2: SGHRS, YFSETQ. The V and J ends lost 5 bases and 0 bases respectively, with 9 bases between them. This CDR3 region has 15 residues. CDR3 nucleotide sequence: TGCGCCAGCAGGTCGGTAAGCTCTGGGGCCAACGTCCTGACTTTC. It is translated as CASRSVSSGANVLTF.

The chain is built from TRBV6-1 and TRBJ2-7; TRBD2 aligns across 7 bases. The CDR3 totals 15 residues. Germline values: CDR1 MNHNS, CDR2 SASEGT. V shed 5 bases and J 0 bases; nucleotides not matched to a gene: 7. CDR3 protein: CASSTRDYPSYEQYF. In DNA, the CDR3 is TGTGCCAGCAGTACGCGGGACTACCCCTCCTACGAGCAGTACTTC.

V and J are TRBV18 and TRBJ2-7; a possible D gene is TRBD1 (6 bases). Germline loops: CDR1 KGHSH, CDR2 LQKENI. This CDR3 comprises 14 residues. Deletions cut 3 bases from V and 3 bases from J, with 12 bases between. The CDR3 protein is CASSPGTLYYEQYF. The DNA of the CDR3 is TGTGCCAGCTCACCTGGGACACTTTACTACGAGCAGTACTTC.

CDR3 in DNA: TGTGCCAGTTGCCCCGGGGAGGGAAACTTGTACGAGCAGTACTTC. It codes for CASCPGEGNLYEQYF. The V gene is TRBV9, the J gene TRBJ2-7, with 7 bases identical to TRBD2. The ends lost 8 bases at V and 4 bases at J; junction bases unmatched: 15. CDR1 SGDLS and CDR2 YYNGEE come from the germline V gene. This CDR3 has 15 residues.

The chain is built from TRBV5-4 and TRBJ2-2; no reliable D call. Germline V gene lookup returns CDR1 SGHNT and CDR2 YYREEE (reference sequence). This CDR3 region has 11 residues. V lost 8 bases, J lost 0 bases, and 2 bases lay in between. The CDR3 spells CASTNTGELFF. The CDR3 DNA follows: TGTGCCAGTACGAACACCGGGGAGCTGTTTTTT.

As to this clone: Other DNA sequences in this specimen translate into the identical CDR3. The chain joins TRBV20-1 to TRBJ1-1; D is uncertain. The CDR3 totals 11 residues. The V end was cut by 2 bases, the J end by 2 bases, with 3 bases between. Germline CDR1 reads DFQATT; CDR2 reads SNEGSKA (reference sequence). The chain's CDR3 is CSARFNTEAFF. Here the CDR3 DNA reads TGCAGTGCTAGATTTAACACTGAAGCTTTCTTT.

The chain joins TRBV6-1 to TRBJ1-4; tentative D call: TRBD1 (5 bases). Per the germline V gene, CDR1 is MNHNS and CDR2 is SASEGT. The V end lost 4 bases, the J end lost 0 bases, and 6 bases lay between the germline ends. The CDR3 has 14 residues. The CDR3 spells CASSVTATNEKLFF. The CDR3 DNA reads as TGTGCCAGCAGTGTGACAGCAACTAATGAAAAACTGTTTTTT.

The CDR3 region is CASSPGGTGLRMNTEAFF. In DNA form, the CDR3 reads TGCGCCAGCAGCCCCGGGGGTACGGGGCTGAGGATGAACACTGAAGCTTTCTTT. The chain is built from TRBV5-1 and TRBJ1-1, with D perhaps TRBD1 (5 bases). Trimming left V 4 bases short and J 0 bases short, with 22 bases between. The germline V gene encodes CDR1 SGHRS and CDR2 YFSETQ. There are 18 residues in the CDR3.

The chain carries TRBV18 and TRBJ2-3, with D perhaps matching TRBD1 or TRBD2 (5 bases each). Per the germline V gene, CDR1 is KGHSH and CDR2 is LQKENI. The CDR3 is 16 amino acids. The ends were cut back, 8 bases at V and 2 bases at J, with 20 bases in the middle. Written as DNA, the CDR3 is TGTGCCAGCCAAGACCCCGGGGCAGCACACACAGATACGCAGTATTTT. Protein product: CASQDPGAAHTDTQYF.

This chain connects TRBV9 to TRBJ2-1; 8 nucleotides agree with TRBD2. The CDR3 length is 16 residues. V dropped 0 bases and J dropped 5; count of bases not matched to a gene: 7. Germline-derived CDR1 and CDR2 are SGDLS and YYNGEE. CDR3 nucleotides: TGTGCCAGCAGCGTAGTGGAGCGGGAGCCCCACAATGAGCAGTTCTTC. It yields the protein CASSVVEREPHNEQFF.

CDR3 sequence reads: CASSSLGLQGGELFF. The CDR3 DNA is TGTGCCAGCAGCTCACTTGGGTTACAGGGCGGGGAGCTGTTTTTT. V gene TRBV27 combines with J gene TRBJ2-2; D is perhaps TRBD1 (6 bases). Between the trimmed V and J ends, which lost 6 bases and 7 bases, there was a span of 18 bases. Germline lookup yields CDR1 MNHEY and CDR2 SMNVEV (reference sequence). This CDR3 contains 15 residues.

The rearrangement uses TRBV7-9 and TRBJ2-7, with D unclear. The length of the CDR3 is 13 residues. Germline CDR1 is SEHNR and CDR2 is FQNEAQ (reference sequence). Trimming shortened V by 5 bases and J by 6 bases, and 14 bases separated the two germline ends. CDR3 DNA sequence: TGTGCCAGCAGCCTTGGTTCGGGTCTCGAGCAGTACTTC. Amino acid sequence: CASSLGSGLEQYF.

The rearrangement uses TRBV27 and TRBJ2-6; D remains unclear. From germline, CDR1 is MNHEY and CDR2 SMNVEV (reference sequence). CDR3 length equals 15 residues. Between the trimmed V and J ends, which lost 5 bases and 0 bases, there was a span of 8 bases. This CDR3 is CASSTDLSGANVLTF. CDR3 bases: TGTGCCAGCAGTACCGATCTCTCTGGGGCCAACGTCCTGACTTTC.

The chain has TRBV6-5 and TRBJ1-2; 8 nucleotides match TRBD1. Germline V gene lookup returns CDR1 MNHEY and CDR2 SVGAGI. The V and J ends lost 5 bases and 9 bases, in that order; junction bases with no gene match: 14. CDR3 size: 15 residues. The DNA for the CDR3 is TGTGCCAGCAGTACCCACCCGACAGGGGCGGTACGCTACACCTTC. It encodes CASSTHPTGAVRYTF.

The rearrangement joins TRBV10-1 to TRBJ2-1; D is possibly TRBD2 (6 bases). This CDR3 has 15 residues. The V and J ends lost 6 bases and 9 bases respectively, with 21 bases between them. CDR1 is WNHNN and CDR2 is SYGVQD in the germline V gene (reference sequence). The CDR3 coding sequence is TGCGCCAGCAGCCAGACGACTAGAGGATCGAGTGAGCAGTTCTTC. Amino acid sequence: CASSQTTRGSSEQFF.

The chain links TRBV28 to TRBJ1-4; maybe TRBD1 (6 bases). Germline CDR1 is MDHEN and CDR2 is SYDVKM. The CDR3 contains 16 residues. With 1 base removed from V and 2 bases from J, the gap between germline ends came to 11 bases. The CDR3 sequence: CASSLSGVGTNEKLFF. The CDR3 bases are TGTGCCAGCAGTTTATCAGGGGTGGGTACTAATGAAAAACTGTTTTTT. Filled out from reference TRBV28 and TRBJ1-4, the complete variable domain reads DVKVTQSSRYLVKRTGEKVFLECVQDMDHENMFWYRQDPGLGLRLIYFSYDVKMKEKGDIPEGYSVSREKKERFSLILESASTNQTSMYLCASSLSGVGTNEKLFFGSGTQLSVL.

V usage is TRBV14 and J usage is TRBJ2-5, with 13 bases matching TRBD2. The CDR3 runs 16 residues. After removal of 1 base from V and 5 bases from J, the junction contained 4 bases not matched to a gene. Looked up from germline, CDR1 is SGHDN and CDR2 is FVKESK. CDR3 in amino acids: CASSQGTSGRRETQYF. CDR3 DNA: TGTGCCAGCAGCCAAGGGACTAGCGGGAGAAGGGAGACCCAGTACTTC.

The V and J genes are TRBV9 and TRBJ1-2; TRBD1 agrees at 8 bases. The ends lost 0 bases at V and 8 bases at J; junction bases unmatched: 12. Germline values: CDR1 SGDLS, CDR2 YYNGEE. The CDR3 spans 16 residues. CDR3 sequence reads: CASSVALPQGAQGYTF. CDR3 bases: TGTGCCAGCAGCGTAGCCCTCCCGCAGGGGGCGCAGGGCTACACCTTC.